The 17 T cell receptor beta chains reported below all come from one sample, sequenced in a study of yellow fever vaccine responses in identical twins (dated by TCRdb to 2016 to 2019). The library came from RT-PCR. Sequencing instrument: Illumina HiSeq 2500. TCRdb took the public reads, trimmed them with fastp at Q25, ran MiXCR for clone calling and kept in-frame beta chains. Every CDR3 protein is listed once, alongside the most common genes and DNA of its rows. The sample includes 13,000 or so distinct CDR3 sequences, with 70% to 90% observed a single time. Around 1.5% of the sample comes from the top ten. The material was T cells from blood (PBMCs), unsorted or a sorted subset (not recorded which), obtained before or after yellow fever vaccination (not recorded which). The receptor source for this set is a woman aged 18 to 35 who received the yellow fever vaccine. Donor details come from another sample of the same person, matched by shared clones.

This clonotype showed up just a few times. The gene calls are TRBV4-2 and TRBJ2-7, with a weak D call TRBD1 (5 bases). The CDR3 runs 13 residues. V was clipped by 1 base and J by 4 bases, with 8 bases between them. Germline V gene sequence: CDR1 LGHNA, CDR2 YNFKEQ. The CDR3 nucleotides read TGTGCCAGCAGCCAAGGACAGCTATACGAGCAGTACTTC. Encoded protein: CASSQGQLYEQYF.

The V and J genes are TRBV4-1 and TRBJ2-2; 9 positions match TRBD2. The V segment lost 8 bases and the J segment 6 bases; nucleotides outside the gene matches: 7. This CDR3 spans 14 amino acids. Germline loops: CDR1 MGHRA, CDR2 YSYEKL. This CDR3 reads CASSGGGASGELFF. The CDR3 nucleotides read TGCGCCAGCTCTGGCGGGGGGGCTTCCGGGGAGCTGTTTTTT.

This clonotype was seen once. This chain joins TRBV30 and TRBJ2-1; D is unresolved. This CDR3 is built from 14 residues. Trimming shortened V by 4 bases and J by 4 bases, and 14 bases separated the two germline ends. Germline CDR1 reads GTSNPN; CDR2 reads SVGIG (reference sequence). The CDR3 loop is CAWKPTSVYNEQFF. The CDR3 DNA reads as TGTGCCTGGAAACCCACCAGTGTGTACAATGAGCAGTTCTTC.

The gene calls are TRBV7-3 and TRBJ2-2; no definite D call. Germline V gene sequence: CDR1 SGHTA, CDR2 FQGTGA. Trimming removed 2 bases at V and 6 bases at J, with 4 bases between. There are 12 residues in the CDR3. CDR3 region: CASSLFAGELFF. The CDR3 DNA follows: TGTGCCAGCAGCTTATTCGCCGGGGAGCTGTTTTTT.

CDR3 residues: CSVAGGDYNEQFF. As DNA, the CDR3 is TGCAGCGTTGCAGGGGGCGACTACAATGAGCAGTTCTTC. This chain uses TRBV29-1 with TRBJ2-1, with 8 bases that match TRBD1. The CDR3 loop spans 13 amino acids. Germline trimming cut 4 bases from V and 3 bases from J; bases unmatched to any gene: 2. CDR1 and CDR2 from the germline V gene are SQVTM and ANQGSEA.

This clonotype showed up just a few times. V gene TRBV11-3 combines with J gene TRBJ2-1; D is uncertain. Germline V lookup: CDR1 SGHNT, CDR2 YENEEA. With 3 bases removed from V and 0 bases from J, the gap between germline ends came to 9 bases. The CDR3 is 15 residues long. The CDR3: CASSFQRSSYNEQFF. The CDR3 nucleotides are TGTGCCAGCAGCTTTCAGCGTAGCTCCTACAATGAGCAGTTCTTC.

The J gene is TRBJ2-4, the V gene TRBV11-3; D not certain. V gave up 5 bases and J gave up 8 bases, with 13 bases separating them. Germline-derived CDR1 and CDR2 are SGHNT and YENEEA. The CDR3 is made up of 13 amino acids. The CDR3 DNA is TGTGCCAGCAGCCTAAGACGTATAGACATTCAGTACTTC. Protein sequence: CASSLRRIDIQYF.

DNA for the CDR3: TGCAGCGTTCAGCTAGGACCTAATGAGCAGTTCTTC. This sequence encodes CSVQLGPNEQFF. The chain recombines TRBV29-1 with TRBJ2-1, with D unclear. Deletions cut 5 bases from V and 7 bases from J, with 12 bases between. CDR1 and CDR2 (germline): SQVTM, ANQGSEA. The CDR3 covers 12 residues.

The table lists this clonotype with a few counts. This chain uses TRBV11-3 with TRBJ1-4; a possible D gene is TRBD1 (6 bases). This CDR3 has 16 residues. The germline V gene has CDR1 SGHNT and CDR2 YENEEA. Trimming stripped 6 bases from V and 4 bases from J, with 18 bases between. DNA for the CDR3: TGTGCCAGCAGTTTACGCGTGGACAGATTTAATGAAAAACTGTTTTTT. It translates to CASSLRVDRFNEKLFF. The variable domain in full, completed from reference TRBV11-3 and TRBJ1-4, reads EAGVVQSPRYKIIEKKQPVAFWCNPISGHNTLYWYLQNLGQGPELLIRYENEEAVDDSQLPKDRFSAERLKGVDSTLKIQPAELGDSAVYLCASSLRVDRFNEKLFFGSGTQLSVL.

As regards this clonotype: The junction departs from the called germline gene at one end, perhaps through a read error. The chain uses TRBV11-1 and TRBJ2-3; the D gene is possibly TRBD2 (6 bases). Germline loops: CDR1 SGHAT, CDR2 FQDESV (reference sequence). This CDR3 region has 15 residues. CDR3 DNA: TGTGCCAGCAGCCCCACCCTCGGGAGCACAGACACGCAGTATTTT. Its protein product is CASSPTLGSTDTQYF.

The chain is built from TRBV5-4 and TRBJ2-7; TRBD1 might be the D (6 bases). The germline gives CDR1 SGHNT, CDR2 YYREEE (reference sequence). V dropped 0 bases and J dropped 6 bases, with 13 bases sitting between them. CDR3 size: 14 residues. CDR3 in DNA: TGTGCCAGCAGCTTGGCCCAGGGGATCCCCGAGCAGTACTTC. It encodes CASSLAQGIPEQYF.

The chain combines TRBV5-1 with TRBJ2-3; 7 bases agree with TRBD1. Losses at the gene ends were 4 bases for V and 2 bases for J; bases not matched to a gene: 16. The V gene's germline CDR1 is SGHRS and CDR2 YFSETQ. The CDR3 has 18 residues. CDR3: CASSERLPGQSFTDTQYF. For the CDR3, the DNA is TGCGCCAGCAGCGAAAGACTTCCGGGACAGTCTTTCACAGATACGCAGTATTTT.

The chain couples TRBV6-1 to TRBJ1-6; D unclear. Germline CDR1 MNHNS, CDR2 SASEGT. CDR3 length equals 14 residues. Deletions cut 8 bases from V and 9 bases from J, with 17 bases between. CDR3 loop: CASGWEVKGSPLHF. Here the CDR3 DNA reads TGTGCCAGCGGATGGGAGGTTAAAGGTTCACCCCTCCACTTT.

The gene calls are TRBV11-1 and TRBJ2-2; D might be TRBD1 or TRBD2, each matching 6 bases. The V end lost 3 bases, the J end lost 4 bases, and 15 bases lay between the germline ends. CDR3 length equals 16 residues. Germline loops: CDR1 SGHAT, CDR2 FQDESV (reference sequence). DNA for the CDR3: TGTGCCAGCAGCTTTTCTTACAGGGAGGCCACCGGGGAGCTGTTTTTT. This codes for CASSFSYREATGELFF.

The chain is built from TRBV11-3 and TRBJ2-7, with TRBD2 matching 7 bases. In germline, CDR1 is SGHNT, CDR2 YENEEA. V lost 1 base and J lost 3; bases outside the gene matches: 3. The CDR3 contains 14 residues. CDR3 bases: TGTGCCAGCAGCTTAGGCGGGAGTATCTACGAGCAGTACTTC. Its translation: CASSLGGSIYEQYF.

V and J are TRBV4-1 and TRBJ1-5; the D is unclear. Germline V CDR1 and CDR2: MGHRA, YSYEKL. With 1 base removed from V and 4 bases from J, the gap between germline ends came to 5 bases. The CDR3 has 13 residues. The CDR3 reads CASSQVLNQPQHF. The CDR3 DNA is TGCGCCAGCAGCCAAGTCCTAAATCAGCCCCAGCATTTT.

The V and J genes are TRBV6-2 or TRBV6-3 and TRBJ2-7, with 7 bases identical to TRBD1. The V gene end was trimmed by 4 bases and the J gene end by 4 bases; junction bases not matched to a gene: 13. CDR3 length: 16 amino acids. Germline CDR1 is MNHEY and CDR2 is SVGEGT. CDR3 amino acids: CASSSSRTGILYEQYF. CDR3 DNA sequence: TGTGCCAGCAGTTCCTCCCGGACAGGAATCCTTTACGAGCAGTACTTC.